The 26 T cell receptor beta chains reported below all come from one sample, sequenced in a study of cytomegalovirus exposure and HLA in healthy donors. The PCR was carried out with 60 Vbeta primers and 13 Jbeta primers. Assay used: immunoSEQ multiplex PCR; TCRdb lists only in-frame clones, some missing. The data include 130,000 to 150,000 clones; the top ten clones carry around 1.6%. What was sequenced was PBMCs. These receptor sequences come from a woman aged 45-65 years in good health and CMV-seronegative.

The chain is built from TRBV5-5 and TRBJ2-7; 8 nucleotides agree with TRBD1. Germline CDR1 reads SGHKS; CDR2 reads YYEKEE (reference sequence). CDR3 length: 12 residues. DNA of the CDR3: TGTACATGTGGACAGGGCGGGGACGAGCAGTACTTC. Translated: CTCGQGGDEQYF.

The V call is TRBV5-6, the J call TRBJ1-5; maybe TRBD1 (5 bases). Germline V gives CDR1 SGHDT, CDR2 YYEEEE. The CDR3 is 15 residues long. V was shortened by 3 bases and J by 7 bases, with 17 bases between the two germline ends. CDR3 region: CASSWGPEAEQPQHF. The CDR3, as DNA: TGTGCCAGCAGCTGGGGCCCCGAGGCGGAGCAGCCCCAGCATTTT.

This chain joins TRBV18 and TRBJ1-4, with 9 bases matching TRBD1. V lost 2 bases to trimming and J lost 6 bases; unmatched junction nucleotides: 7. This CDR3 is 16 amino acids long. Germline V lookup: CDR1 KGHSH, CDR2 LQKENI. The CDR3 sequence is CASSPWDTGGYEKLFF. In nucleotides, the CDR3 is TGTGCCAGCTCACCATGGGATACAGGGGGCTATGAAAAACTGTTTTTT.

V and J are TRBV11-1 and TRBJ2-7, with 7 positions matching TRBD1. Per the germline V gene, CDR1 is SGHAT and CDR2 is FQDESV (reference sequence). The V and J ends lost 4 bases and 4 bases, in that order; junction bases with no gene match: 7. The CDR3 extends over 14 amino acids. The CDR3 spells CASSYGTVVYEQYF. DNA of the CDR3: TGTGCCAGCAGCTACGGGACAGTTGTGTACGAGCAGTACTTC.

The chain combines TRBV9 with TRBJ1-1; no reliable D call. V lost 3 bases and J 6 bases, leaving 15 bases between the germline ends. The CDR3 sequence is 14 residues long. CDR1 is SGDLS, CDR2 YYNGEE, per germline. CDR3 region: CASSASRGGPEAFF. DNA of the CDR3: TGTGCCAGCAGCGCGAGTCGGGGTGGGCCTGAAGCTTTCTTT.

This rearrangement joins TRBV5-1 to TRBJ1-1, with a tentative D call TRBD1 (5 bases). V lost 3 bases and J lost 1, with 7 bases in between. This CDR3 is 13 amino acids long. Germline CDR1 and CDR2: SGHRS and YFSETQ. CDR3 in DNA: TGCGCCAGCAGCTCGCAGGGGAACACTGAAGCTTTCTTT. It codes for CASSSQGNTEAFF.

The chain couples TRBV7-2 to TRBJ1-4; weak D call: TRBD1 (6 bases). The V gene's germline CDR1 is SGHTA and CDR2 FQGNSA. The V and J ends lost 6 bases and 7 bases respectively, with 12 bases between them. The CDR3 loop spans 13 amino acids. The CDR3 here is CASRGTGIEKLFF. Written as DNA, the CDR3 is TGTGCCAGCAGGGGAACAGGGATTGAAAAACTGTTTTTT.

The chain employs TRBV15 and TRBJ2-7; D is undetermined. The CDR3 covers 13 residues. The V end lost 3 bases, the J end lost 1 base, and 7 bases lay between the germline ends. Germline V gene sequence: CDR1 LNHNV, CDR2 YYDKDF (reference sequence). CDR3 nucleotide sequence: TGTGCCACCAGCAGCGATAGATCCTACGAGCAGTACTTC. As protein: CATSSDRSYEQYF.

The V call is TRBV2, the J call TRBJ1-5; D is unresolved. Trimming took off 7 bases at V and 1 base at J, with 8 bases between the two ends. This CDR3 comprises 13 residues. CDR1 is SNHLY and CDR2 is FYNNEI in the germline V gene. This CDR3 reads CASNAWSNQPQHF. The CDR3 DNA sequence: TGTGCCAGCAACGCGTGGAGCAATCAGCCCCAGCATTTT.

V is TRBV5-1 and J is TRBJ2-1, with 11 bases aligning to TRBD2. Unmatched junction bases numbered 14, after V lost 0 bases and J lost 0 bases. The CDR3 contains 21 residues. Germline assignment: CDR1 SGHRS and CDR2 YFSETQ. For the CDR3, the DNA is TGCGCCAGCAGCTTGGATATCACTAGCGGGGGAATCTTCAGCTCCTACAATGAGCAGTTCTTC. Translating it yields CASSLDITSGGIFSSYNEQFF.

This rearrangement joins TRBV6-5 to TRBJ2-7; no clear D gene. The germline V gene has CDR1 MNHEY and CDR2 SVGAGI. V lost 0 bases and J 3 bases, leaving 9 bases between the germline ends. This CDR3 contains 14 residues. CDR3 protein: CASSYSTSHYEQYF. The CDR3 DNA is TGTGCCAGCAGTTACTCGACATCCCACTACGAGCAGTACTTC.

The J gene is TRBJ2-5, the V gene TRBV19, with D possibly being TRBD2 (5 bases). V shed 5 bases and J shed 7 bases, with 17 bases lying between them. Per the germline V gene, CDR1 is LNHDA and CDR2 is SQIVND (reference sequence). There are 14 residues in the CDR3. CDR3 residues: CASSAEETAVTQYF. The CDR3 DNA is TGTGCCAGTAGTGCGGAGGAGACGGCCGTGACCCAGTACTTC. Filled out from reference TRBV19 and TRBJ2-5, the complete variable domain reads DGGITQSPKYLFRKEGQNVTLSCEQNLNHDAMYWYRQDPGQGLRLIYYSQIVNDFQKGDIAEGYSVSREKKESFPLTVTSAQKNPTAFYLCASSAEETAVTQYFGPGTRLLVL.

The chain carries TRBV27 and TRBJ2-7, with D unclear. The CDR3 length is 12 residues. CDR1 is MNHEY, CDR2 SMNVEV, per germline (reference sequence). Trimming took off 4 bases at V and 3 bases at J, with 7 bases between the two ends. CDR3 nucleotide sequence: TGTGCCAGCAGTTCGTCCCTCTACGAGCAGTACTTC. It specifies CASSSSLYEQYF.

This chain links TRBV28 with TRBJ2-7; 7 bases agree with TRBD1. After removal of 7 bases from V and 2 bases from J, the junction contained 8 bases not matched to a gene. Germline V CDR1 and CDR2: MDHEN, SYDVKM. There are 14 residues in the CDR3. CDR3 coding DNA: TGTGCCAGCACCCCCCGGGACAGTACCTACGAGCAGTACTTC. This encodes CASTPRDSTYEQYF.

The chain carries TRBV2 and TRBJ2-3; tentatively, D is TRBD1 (7 bases). Trimming shortened V by 3 bases and J by 4 bases, and 11 bases separated the two germline ends. The CDR3 has 14 amino acids. Germline assignment: CDR1 SNHLY and CDR2 FYNNEI. CDR3 DNA: TGTGCCAGCAGTGAGGGCAGGGGGGCAGATACGCAGTATTTT. This translates into CASSEGRGADTQYF.

The chain employs TRBV5-1 and TRBJ1-1, with 8 bases fitting TRBD1. The J segment lost 1 base and the V segment lost 0 bases, leaving 5 bases of the junction unmatched. The CDR3 sequence is 16 residues long. Per the germline V gene, CDR1 is SGHRS and CDR2 is YFSETQ. The CDR3: CASSLASGTGNTEAFF. CDR3 DNA: TGCGCCAGCAGCTTGGCCTCCGGGACAGGGAACACTGAAGCTTTCTTT.

V and J are TRBV28 and TRBJ1-1; possible D gene TRBD1, 5 bases. There are 12 residues in the CDR3. The germline V gene has CDR1 MDHEN and CDR2 SYDVKM. V was trimmed by 5 bases and J by 7 bases, leaving 11 bases between them. The chain's CDR3 is CASSPPGLEAFF. The CDR3 coding sequence is TGTGCCAGCAGTCCTCCGGGACTTGAAGCTTTCTTT.

V is TRBV6-5 and J is TRBJ1-2; D is unresolved. Germline V CDR1 and CDR2: MNHEY, SVGAGI. V was cut by 2 bases and J by 4 bases, with 8 bases left in between. CDR3 length: 13 amino acids. The CDR3 nucleotides are TGTGCCAGCAGTTACGAACAGCTCTATGGCTACACCTTC. This translates into CASSYEQLYGYTF.

The chain employs TRBV4-2 and TRBJ2-2, with 9 bases that match TRBD2. This CDR3 is 16 amino acids long. CDR1 LGHNA and CDR2 YNFKEQ come from the germline V gene. V was clipped by 4 bases and J by 2 bases; unmatched bases: 5. As DNA, the CDR3 is TGTGCCAGCAGCCTCGGGACTAGCTTAAACACCGGGGAGCTGTTTTTT. This encodes CASSLGTSLNTGELFF.

The CDR3 loop is CASSSKETQYF. CDR3 sequence (DNA): TGTGCCAGCTCATCTAAAGAGACCCAGTACTTC. The chain joins TRBV18 to TRBJ2-5; D gene unclear. The CDR3 consists of 11 residues. Trimming took off 5 bases at V and 3 bases at J, with 4 bases between the two ends. CDR1 is KGHSH, CDR2 LQKENI, per germline.

The J gene is TRBJ2-1, the V gene TRBV7-9; 11 bases map to TRBD2. This CDR3 contains 15 residues. V was clipped by 3 bases and J by 8 bases; unmatched bases: 6. Germline-derived CDR1 and CDR2 are SEHNR and FQNEAQ (reference sequence). CDR3 bases: TGTGCCAGCAGCTTCACTAGCGGGAGTGCGCATGAGCAGTTCTTC. Its translation: CASSFTSGSAHEQFF. Variable domain in full (rest from reference TRBV7-9 and TRBJ2-1): DTGVSQNPRHKITKRGQNVTFRCDPISEHNRLYWYRQTLGQGPEFLTYFQNEAQLEKSRLLSDRFSAERPKGSFSTLEIQRTEQGDSAMYLCASSFTSGSAHEQFFGPGTRLTVL.

This sequence joins TRBV4-1 and TRBJ1-2; D unresolved. V lost 4 bases to trimming and J lost 10 bases, with 28 bases between them. The CDR3 extends over 17 amino acids. Germline V gene data show CDR1 as MGHRA and CDR2 as YSYEKL. The CDR3 DNA sequence: TGCGCCAGCAGCCCTAATTCTTTTTATCACCCCGATTTATTCTACACCTTC. As protein: CASSPNSFYHPDLFYTF.

The chain uses TRBV7-9 and TRBJ2-2; D is possibly TRBD2 (5 bases). Germline V gene data show CDR1 as SEHNR and CDR2 as FQNEAQ (reference sequence). V was clipped by 1 base and J by 6 bases, with 9 bases between them. The CDR3 contains 14 residues. The CDR3 coding sequence is TGTGCCAGCAGCTTAGGCGGGCTCTCCGGGGAGCTGTTTTTT. This sequence encodes CASSLGGLSGELFF.

This rearrangement joins TRBV2 to TRBJ1-5, with 7 nucleotides matching TRBD1. V shed 5 bases and J 4 bases; nucleotides not matched to a gene: 8. This CDR3 contains 15 residues. Germline assignment: CDR1 SNHLY and CDR2 FYNNEI. CDR3 sequence (DNA): TGTGCCAGCAGTCTGAACAGGGGTTGGAATCAGCCCCAGCATTTT. Protein product: CASSLNRGWNQPQHF.

The chain is built from TRBV5-6 and TRBJ1-2, with 8 nucleotides matching TRBD1. Losses at the gene ends were 3 bases for V and 3 bases for J; bases not matched to a gene: 4. The CDR3 covers 14 residues. CDR1 and CDR2 from the germline V gene are SGHDT and YYEEEE. CDR3 nucleotide sequence: TGTGCCAGCAGCTGGGGACAGGTAGACTATGGCTACACCTTC. Its translation: CASSWGQVDYGYTF. The entire variable domain, with the rest obtained from reference TRBV5-6 and TRBJ1-2, is as follows: DAGVTQSPTHLIKTRGQQVTLRCSPKSGHDTVSWYQQALGQGPQFIFQYYEEEERQRGNFPDRFSGHQFPNYSSELNVNALLLGDSALYLCASSWGQVDYGYTFGSGTRLTVV.

The J gene is TRBJ2-5, the V gene TRBV9; 7 bases line up with TRBD1. Per the germline V gene, CDR1 is SGDLS and CDR2 is YYNGEE. The CDR3 extends over 14 amino acids. The trim removed 4 bases at V and 5 bases at J, leaving 8 bases unmatched. DNA for the CDR3: TGTGCCAGCAGCACTACAGGGGTCGGGGAGACCCAGTACTTC. It yields the protein CASSTTGVGETQYF.